The clone carrying this TCR beta chain was detected once. The length of the CDR3 is 15 residues. The V gene end was trimmed by 0 bases and the J gene end by 14 bases; junction bases not matched to a gene: 14. Germline CDR1 reads SGHNT; CDR2 reads YYREEE (reference sequence). Original processing notes: Amplifying reference gene primers gave estimates of nucleated cell counts. Data came from immunoSEQ multiplex PCR; TCRdb stores just in-frame clones and leaves some out. Clone size and V and J calls were adopted from that table, with D and trimming inferred from the DNA. The repertoire holds under 350,000 clones, with 75% to 90% as singletons. The record originates from a study of blood T cell repertoires in COVID-19. At the level of the study: Sample material is recorded as cDNA or gDNA derived from T cells, B-cell-depleted T cells, or PBMCs.

V gene TRBV5-4 combines with J gene TRBJ1-1; TRBD1 aligns across 9 bases. This clonotype was obtained from a man between 35 and 55 years old with acute or convalescent COVID-19. The sequenced sample consisted of peripheral blood. The CDR3 nucleotides are TGTGCCAGCAGCTTGGCGGACAGGGGACTGGGTCCCTCCTTCTTT. It yields the protein CASSLADRGLGPSFF. The full variable domain, rest sourced from reference TRBV5-4 and TRBJ1-1, is ETGVTQSPTHLIKTRGQQVTLRCSSQSGHNTVSWYQQALGQGPQFIFQYYREEENGRGNFPPRFSGLQFPNYSSELNVNALELDDSALYLCASSLADRGLGPSFFGQGTRLTVV.